Sequencing of this T cell receptor beta chain was carried out in a study of T-cell memory formation after mild COVID-19. Overall study: In these data, TCR clusters were largely donor specific. Points from the study as a whole: Detection of some responders pre-infection suggested pre-existing cross-reactive memory T cells participated.

To note about this clonotype: Its target is not known.

Germline CDR1 is LGHNA and CDR2 is YNFKEQ. The CDR3 loop spans 16 amino acids. Losses at the gene ends were 1 base for V and 7 bases for J; bases not matched to a gene: 10. It was 5'RACE with constant-segment primers that produced the TCR alpha and TCR beta cDNA libraries, which carried sample barcodes and UMIs. TCRdb recomputed calls from the 5' RACE reads with MiXCR, one row per CDR3 protein. The sample lists some 440,000 distinct CDR3 sequences; about 23% were seen once. The sequenced sample was PBMCs or a T cell subset sorted from them (not recorded which). This TCR was sampled from an adult woman who had mild COVID-19 (a few samples of this study predate the infection). Cell type and time point are not known. This rearrangement joins TRBV4-2 to TRBJ2-1; 7 bases are shared with TRBD2. The CDR3 is CASSQGNSGWWNEQFF. The CDR3 DNA sequence: TGTGCCAGCAGCCAAGGGAATAGCGGGTGGTGGAATGAGCAGTTCTTC.